A selection of T cell receptor beta chains follows, all from one sample in a study of cytomegalovirus exposure and HLA in healthy donors. The method was immunoSEQ multiplex PCR; TCRdb's version includes in-frame clones alone and lacks a portion of them. The table shows under 130,000 clones, with 75% to 85% occurring only once. The sample consisted of PBMCs. These receptors all stem from a man aged 18-30 years in good health and CMV-seronegative. The CDR3 runs from the conserved cysteine through the conserved F or W. The D gene is left open where the match is weak. Clone size is shown for a subset of rows, as once, few, many or a class of expanded clone.

D gene,clone size,V gene,J gene,CDR3 protein,CDR3 DNA
NA,NA,TRBV7-2,TRBJ1-1,CASSAVRDSRTEAFF,TGTGCCAGCAGCGCCGTAAGGGACTCCAGAACTGAAGCTTTCTTT
TRBD2,few,TRBV7-9,TRBJ2-3,CASSFPALGGRTDTQYF,TGTGCCAGCAGCTTCCCTGCTTTGGGCGGGAGAACAGATACGCAGTATTTT
TRBD1,NA,TRBV30,TRBJ1-2,CAWSFLGDRGQGKNGYTF,TGTGCCTGGAGTTTCTTAGGGGACCGAGGACAGGGGAAAAATGGCTACACCTTC
NA,NA,TRBV28,TRBJ2-7,CASSLFGPGSEQYF,TGTGCCAGCAGTTTATTCGGCCCCGGGAGCGAGCAGTACTTC
NA,NA,TRBV27,TRBJ2-7,CASRRGDSLTYEQYF,TGTGCCAGCAGAAGAGGGGACTCCCTGACCTACGAGCAGTACTTC
NA,NA,TRBV7-6,TRBJ2-6,CASSLRGPSSGGANVLTF,TGTGCCAGCAGCTTACGAGGGCCCAGCTCTGGAGGGGCCAACGTCCTGACTTTC
TRBD1,NA,TRBV4-1,TRBJ1-5,CASSPRGQGASQPQHF,TGCGCCAGCAGCCCCCGAGGGCAGGGGGCCTCCCAGCCCCAGCATTTT
TRBD2,NA,TRBV7-9,TRBJ2-7,CASSPPGLAGGVSYEQYF,TGTGCCAGCAGCCCACCGGGACTAGCGGGAGGTGTCTCCTACGAGCAGTACTTC
TRBD2,NA,TRBV7-8,TRBJ2-3,CASSLSLAGATSTDTQYF,TGTGCCAGCAGCTTGAGCCTAGCGGGAGCCACTAGCACAGATACGCAGTATTTT
TRBD1,NA,TRBV7-2,TRBJ1-2,CASRPTGLNYGYTF,TGTGCCAGCAGGCCGACAGGGCTTAACTATGGCTACACCTTC
TRBD2,NA,TRBV27,TRBJ2-5,CASSFLTSGNQETQYF,TGTGCCAGCAGTTTCCTCACTAGCGGGAACCAAGAGACCCAGTACTTC
NA,NA,TRBV19,TRBJ1-5,CASSPQGSNQPQHF,TGTGCCAGTAGTCCCCAGGGTAGCAATCAGCCCCAGCATTTT
NA,NA,TRBV7-6,TRBJ2-7,CASTSGGGEQYF,TGTGCCAGCACCTCGGGGGGCGGAGAGCAGTACTTC
NA,NA,TRBV7-9,TRBJ2-1,CASSQPSRVPFVYEQFF,TGTGCCAGCAGCCAGCCCTCGCGGGTGCCCTTCGTTTATGAGCAGTTCTTC
NA,NA,TRBV7-9,TRBJ1-2,CASSLGGEFYGYTF,TGTGCCAGCAGCTTAGGCGGGGAGTTCTATGGCTACACCTTC
NA,NA,TRBV15,TRBJ1-2,CATSRDTGGYTF,TGTGCCACCAGCAGAGATACGGGAGGCTACACCTTC
TRBD1,NA,TRBV5-1,TRBJ1-2,CASSRTEDRAGGYTF,TGCGCCAGCAGCCGAACGGAGGACAGGGCAGGGGGCTACACCTTC
TRBD1,NA,TRBV9,TRBJ2-3,CASSVADGTAPLDTQYF,TGTGCCAGCAGCGTAGCTGACGGGACAGCGCCCTTGGATACGCAGTATTTT
NA,NA,TRBV6-5,TRBJ1-4,CASSYSPGVEKLFF,TGTGCCAGCAGTTACTCGCCAGGGGTGGAAAAACTGTTTTTT
NA,NA,TRBV7-9,TRBJ2-3,CASRSRDSNTDTQYF,TGTGCCAGCAGATCCCGGGACTCAAACACAGATACGCAGTATTTT
NA,NA,TRBV10-3,TRBJ1-2,CAISGDTSYGYTF,TGTGCCATCAGCGGAGATACTAGCTATGGCTACACCTTC
TRBD1,NA,TRBV11-2,TRBJ2-5,CASSLDFWDRGHQETQYF,TGTGCCAGCAGCTTAGATTTTTGGGACAGGGGCCATCAAGAGACCCAGTACTTC
NA,NA,TRBV27,TRBJ2-1,CASSLREWSSYNEQFF,TGTGCCAGCAGTTTAAGGGAGTGGAGCTCCTACAATGAGCAGTTCTTC
TRBD1,NA,TRBV5-1,TRBJ1-1,CASSPPTGRTEAFF,TGCGCCAGCAGCCCCCCGACAGGGAGGACTGAAGCTTTCTTT
NA,NA,TRBV5-1,TRBJ2-3,CASSPLDQLTDTQYF,TGCGCCAGCAGCCCACTAGATCAGCTTACAGATACGCAGTATTTT
TRBD1,NA,TRBV7-8,TRBJ2-7,CASSLAQGALYEQYF,TGTGCCAGCAGCTTAGCGCAGGGGGCGCTTTACGAGCAGTACTTC
NA,NA,TRBV30,TRBJ1-1,CAWISITEAFF,TGTGCCTGGATTAGTATCACTGAAGCTTTCTTT
NA,few,TRBV4-1,TRBJ2-7,CASSQDTRRQYF,TGCGCCAGCAGCCAAGATACGAGGCGTCAGTACTTC
NA,NA,TRBV4-3,TRBJ2-1,CASSQENSGVWGGDEQFF,TGCGCCAGCAGCCAAGAAAACTCCGGAGTATGGGGGGGCGATGAGCAGTTCTTC
NA,NA,TRBV7-9,TRBJ2-5,CASSLGSGVQETQYF,TGTGCCAGCAGCTTAGGGAGCGGTGTACAAGAGACCCAGTACTTC
TRBD1,NA,TRBV2,TRBJ2-7,CASSEQGAMYEQYF,TGTGCCAGCAGTGAGCAGGGGGCTATGTACGAGCAGTACTTC
NA,few,TRBV18,TRBJ2-7,CASSPSGRGNEQYF,TGTGCCAGCTCACCGAGCGGGCGAGGGAACGAGCAGTACTTC